This TCR beta chain derives from a study of shared clonotypes between healthy human individuals. Naive CD8 cells comprised CD45RO-negative, CCR7-positively selected cells, excluding terminally differentiated effector memory CD45RA+ cells. Per the germline V gene, CDR1 is SEHNR and CDR2 is FQNEAQ (reference sequence). Trimming pared 3 bases from V and 5 bases from J, leaving 16 bases between. This CDR3 contains 15 residues. As to this clone: What it binds is not known.

Splitting of each subset's genomic DNA was done evenly across several immunoSEQ plates. Some clones are missing from TCRdb's copy, which holds only in-frame ones; the method was immunoSEQ multiplex PCR. The sample carries approximately 2,000,000 clones, about 94% recorded once. General study results and limits: Represented genetic and exposure-history diversity was restricted by having few donors.

The material sequenced was naive CD8+ T cells from PBMCs. This clonotype was obtained from a man aged 18-30 years in good health. Some clones in this sample may be carry-over from other donors' samples. This rearrangement joins TRBV7-9 to TRBJ2-5; the D is unclear. The CDR3 protein is CASSFIDEGSETQYF. CDR3 nucleotide sequence: TGTGCCAGCAGCTTTATTGACGAAGGGTCGGAGACCCAGTACTTC.